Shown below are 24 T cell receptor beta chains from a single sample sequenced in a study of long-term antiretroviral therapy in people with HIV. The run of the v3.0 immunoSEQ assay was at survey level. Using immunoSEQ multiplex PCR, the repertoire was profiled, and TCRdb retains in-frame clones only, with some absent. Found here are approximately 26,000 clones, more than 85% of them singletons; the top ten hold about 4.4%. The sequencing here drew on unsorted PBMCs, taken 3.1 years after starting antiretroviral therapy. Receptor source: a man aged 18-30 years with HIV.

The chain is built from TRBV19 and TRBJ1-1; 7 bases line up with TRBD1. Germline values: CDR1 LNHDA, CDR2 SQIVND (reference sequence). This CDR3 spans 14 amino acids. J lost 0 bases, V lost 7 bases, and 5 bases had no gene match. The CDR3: CASTGGQLNTEAFF. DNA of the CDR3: TGTGCCAGTACAGGGGGGCAGCTGAACACTGAAGCTTTCTTT.

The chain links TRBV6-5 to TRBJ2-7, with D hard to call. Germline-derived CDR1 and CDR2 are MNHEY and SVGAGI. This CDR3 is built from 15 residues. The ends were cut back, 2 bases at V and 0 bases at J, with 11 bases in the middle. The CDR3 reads CASSYRPYSSYEQYF. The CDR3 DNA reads TGTGCCAGCAGTTACCGGCCTTACAGCTCCTACGAGCAGTACTTC.

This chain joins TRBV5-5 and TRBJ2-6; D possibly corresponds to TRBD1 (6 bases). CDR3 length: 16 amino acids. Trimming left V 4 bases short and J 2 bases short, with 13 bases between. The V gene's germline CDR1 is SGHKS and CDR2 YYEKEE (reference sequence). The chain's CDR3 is CASSTDSSAGANVLTF. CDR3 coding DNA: TGTGCCAGCAGCACGGACAGCTCCGCTGGGGCCAACGTCCTGACTTTC.

CDR3 in DNA: TGTGCCAGCAGCGGGGGAACGGGTTACAATTCCTACGAGCAGTACTTC. Amino acid sequence: CASSGGTGYNSYEQYF. This chain links TRBV9 with TRBJ2-7; D remains unclear. In germline, CDR1 is SGDLS, CDR2 YYNGEE. The V and J ends lost 3 bases and 1 base respectively, with 17 bases between them. The CDR3 extends over 16 amino acids. The complete variable domain, with remaining parts taken from reference TRBV9 and TRBJ2-7, reads DSGVTQTPKHLITATGQRVTLRCSPRSGDLSVYWYQQSLDQGLQFLIQYYNGEERAKGNILERFSAQQFPDLHSELNLSSLELGDSALYFCASSGGTGYNSYEQYFGPGTRLTVT.

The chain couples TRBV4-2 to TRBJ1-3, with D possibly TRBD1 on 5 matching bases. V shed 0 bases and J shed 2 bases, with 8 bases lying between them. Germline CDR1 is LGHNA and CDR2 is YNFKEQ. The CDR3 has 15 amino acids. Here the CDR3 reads CASSQESGAGNTIYF. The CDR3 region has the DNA TGTGCCAGCAGCCAAGAATCGGGGGCTGGAAACACCATATATTTT.

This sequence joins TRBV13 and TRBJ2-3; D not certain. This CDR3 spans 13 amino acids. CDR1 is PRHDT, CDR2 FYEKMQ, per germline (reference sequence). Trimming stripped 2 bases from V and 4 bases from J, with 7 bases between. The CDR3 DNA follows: TGTGCCAGCAGCTTACACGGCCCAGATACGCAGTATTTT. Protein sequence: CASSLHGPDTQYF.

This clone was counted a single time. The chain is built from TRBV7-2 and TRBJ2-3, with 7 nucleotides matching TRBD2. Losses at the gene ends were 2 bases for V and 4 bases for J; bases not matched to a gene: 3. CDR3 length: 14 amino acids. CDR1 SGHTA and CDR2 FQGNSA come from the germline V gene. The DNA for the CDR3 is TGTGCCAGCAGCTTAAGCGGGATGGCAGATACGCAGTATTTT. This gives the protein CASSLSGMADTQYF. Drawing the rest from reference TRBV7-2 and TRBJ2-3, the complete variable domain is GAGVSQSPSNKVTEKGKDVELRCDPISGHTALYWYRQSLGQGLEFLIYFQGNSAPDKSGLPSDRFSAERTGGSVSTLTIQRTQQEDSAVYLCASSLSGMADTQYFGPGTRLTVL.

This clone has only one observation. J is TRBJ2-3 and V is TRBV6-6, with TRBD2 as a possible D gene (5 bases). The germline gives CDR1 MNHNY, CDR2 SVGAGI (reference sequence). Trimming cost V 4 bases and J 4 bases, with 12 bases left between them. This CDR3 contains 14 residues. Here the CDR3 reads CASSFRGKADTQYF. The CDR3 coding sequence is TGTGCCAGCAGTTTTCGGGGTAAAGCAGATACGCAGTATTTT.

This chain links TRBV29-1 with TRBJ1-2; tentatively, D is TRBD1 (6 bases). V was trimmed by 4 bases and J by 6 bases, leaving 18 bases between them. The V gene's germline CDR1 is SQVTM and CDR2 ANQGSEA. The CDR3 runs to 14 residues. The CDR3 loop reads CSVGGTGTTDGYTF. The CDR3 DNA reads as TGCAGCGTTGGGGGGACCGGGACAACCGATGGCTACACCTTC.

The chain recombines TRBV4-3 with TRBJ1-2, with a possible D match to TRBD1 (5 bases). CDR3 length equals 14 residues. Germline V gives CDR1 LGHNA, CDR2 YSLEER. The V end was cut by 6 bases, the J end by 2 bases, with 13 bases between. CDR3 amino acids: CASSPFTGNYGYTF. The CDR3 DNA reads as TGCGCCAGCAGTCCCTTCACAGGAAACTATGGCTACACCTTC.

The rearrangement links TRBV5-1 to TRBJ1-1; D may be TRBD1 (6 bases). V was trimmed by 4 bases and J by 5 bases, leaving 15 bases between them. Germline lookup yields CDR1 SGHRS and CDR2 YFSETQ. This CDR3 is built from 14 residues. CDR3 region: CASSPAQGRTEAFF. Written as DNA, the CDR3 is TGCGCCAGCAGCCCAGCACAGGGCAGGACTGAAGCTTTCTTT.

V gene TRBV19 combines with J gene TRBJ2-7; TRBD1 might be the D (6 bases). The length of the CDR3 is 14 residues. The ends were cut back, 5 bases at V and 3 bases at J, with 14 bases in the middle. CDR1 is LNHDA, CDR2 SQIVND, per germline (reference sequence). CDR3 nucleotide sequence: TGTGCCAGTAGTTCACAACAGGACAGCTACGAGCAGTACTTC. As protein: CASSSQQDSYEQYF. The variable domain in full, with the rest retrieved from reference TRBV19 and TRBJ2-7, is DGGITQSPKYLFRKEGQNVTLSCEQNLNHDAMYWYRQDPGQGLRLIYYSQIVNDFQKGDIAEGYSVSREKKESFPLTVTSAQKNPTAFYLCASSSQQDSYEQYFGPGTRLTVT.

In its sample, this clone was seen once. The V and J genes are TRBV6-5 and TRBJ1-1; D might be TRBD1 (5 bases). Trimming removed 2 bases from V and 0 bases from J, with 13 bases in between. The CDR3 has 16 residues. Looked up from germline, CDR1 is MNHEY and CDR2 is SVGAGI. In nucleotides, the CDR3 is TGTGCCAGCAGTTACATTACACAGGTAGTGAACACTGAAGCTTTCTTT. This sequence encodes CASSYITQVVNTEAFF.

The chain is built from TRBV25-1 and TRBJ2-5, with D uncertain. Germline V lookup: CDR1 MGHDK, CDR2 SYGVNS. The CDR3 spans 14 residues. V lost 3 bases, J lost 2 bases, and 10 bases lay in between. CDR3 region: CASSDRLLQETQYF. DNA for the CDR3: TGTGCCAGCAGTGATCGACTGCTTCAAGAGACCCAGTACTTC.

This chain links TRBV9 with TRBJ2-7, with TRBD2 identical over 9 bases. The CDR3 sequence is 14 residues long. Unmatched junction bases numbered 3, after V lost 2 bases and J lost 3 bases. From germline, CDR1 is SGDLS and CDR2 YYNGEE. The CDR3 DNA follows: TGTGCCAGCAGCGTCGGACTAGCGAGCTACGAGCAGTACTTC. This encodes CASSVGLASYEQYF.

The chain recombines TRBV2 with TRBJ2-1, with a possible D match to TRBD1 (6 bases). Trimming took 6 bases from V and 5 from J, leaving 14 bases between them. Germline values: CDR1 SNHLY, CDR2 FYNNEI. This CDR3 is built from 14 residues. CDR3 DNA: TGTGCCAGCAGCCCTGCAGGGGAAGACAATGAGCAGTTCTTC. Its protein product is CASSPAGEDNEQFF. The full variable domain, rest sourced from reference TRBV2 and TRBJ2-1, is EPEVTQTPSHQVTQMGQEVILRCVPISNHLYFYWYRQILGQKVEFLVSFYNNEISEKSEIFDDQFSVERPDGSNFTLKIRSTKLEDSAMYFCASSPAGEDNEQFFGPGTRLTVL.

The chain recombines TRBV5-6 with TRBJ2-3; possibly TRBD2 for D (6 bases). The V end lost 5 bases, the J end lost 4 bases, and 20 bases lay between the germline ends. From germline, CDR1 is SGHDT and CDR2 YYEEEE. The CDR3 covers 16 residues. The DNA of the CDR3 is TGTGCCAGCAGTCCGTACGTTAGCGGTTTAGCAGATACGCAGTATTTT. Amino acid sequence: CASSPYVSGLADTQYF.

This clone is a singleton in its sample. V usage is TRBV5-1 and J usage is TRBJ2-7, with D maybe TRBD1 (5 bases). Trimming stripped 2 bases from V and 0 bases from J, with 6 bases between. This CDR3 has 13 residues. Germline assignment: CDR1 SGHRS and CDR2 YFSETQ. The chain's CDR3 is CASSFDSSYEQYF. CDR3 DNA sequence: TGCGCCAGCAGCTTTGACAGCTCCTACGAGCAGTACTTC.

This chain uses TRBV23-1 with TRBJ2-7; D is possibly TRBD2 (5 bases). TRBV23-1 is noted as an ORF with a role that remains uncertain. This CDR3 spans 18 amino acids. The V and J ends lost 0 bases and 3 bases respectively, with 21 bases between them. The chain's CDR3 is CASSQSDQKFGKIYEQYF. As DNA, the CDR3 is TGCGCCAGCAGTCAATCGGACCAAAAGTTCGGGAAAATCTACGAGCAGTACTTC.

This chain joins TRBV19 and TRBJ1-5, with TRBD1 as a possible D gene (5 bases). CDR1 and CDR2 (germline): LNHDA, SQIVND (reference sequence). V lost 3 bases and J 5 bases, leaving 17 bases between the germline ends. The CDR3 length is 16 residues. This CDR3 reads CASSILGGNIHQPQHF. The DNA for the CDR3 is TGTGCCAGTAGTATTCTCGGGGGGAACATCCATCAGCCCCAGCATTTT.

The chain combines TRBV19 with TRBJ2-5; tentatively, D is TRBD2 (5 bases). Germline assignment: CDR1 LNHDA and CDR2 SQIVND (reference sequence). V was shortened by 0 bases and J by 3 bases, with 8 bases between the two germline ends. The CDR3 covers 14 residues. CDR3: CASSIDPGKETQYF. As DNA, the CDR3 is TGTGCCAGTAGTATAGATCCCGGGAAAGAGACCCAGTACTTC. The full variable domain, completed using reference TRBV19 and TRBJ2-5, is DGGITQSPKYLFRKEGQNVTLSCEQNLNHDAMYWYRQDPGQGLRLIYYSQIVNDFQKGDIAEGYSVSREKKESFPLTVTSAQKNPTAFYLCASSIDPGKETQYFGPGTRLLVL.

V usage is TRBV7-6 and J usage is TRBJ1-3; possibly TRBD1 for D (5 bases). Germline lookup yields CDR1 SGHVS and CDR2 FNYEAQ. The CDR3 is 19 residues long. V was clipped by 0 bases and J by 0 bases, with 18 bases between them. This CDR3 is CASSLAGRTPSLSGNTIYF. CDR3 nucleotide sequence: TGTGCCAGCAGCTTAGCCGGGAGGACACCCAGCCTCTCTGGAAACACCATATATTTT.

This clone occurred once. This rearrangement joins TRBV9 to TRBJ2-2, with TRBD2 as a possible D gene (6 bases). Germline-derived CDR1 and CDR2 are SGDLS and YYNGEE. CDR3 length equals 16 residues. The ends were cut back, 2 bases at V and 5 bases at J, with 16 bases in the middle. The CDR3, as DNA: TGTGCCAGCAGCGTCCCCTCGCGGGGCGGTACCGGGGAGCTGTTTTTT. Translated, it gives CASSVPSRGGTGELFF.

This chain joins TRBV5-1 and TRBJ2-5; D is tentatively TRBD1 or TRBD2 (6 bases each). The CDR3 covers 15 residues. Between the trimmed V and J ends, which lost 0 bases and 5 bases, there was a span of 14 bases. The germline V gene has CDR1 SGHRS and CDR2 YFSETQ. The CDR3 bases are TGCGCCAGCAGCTTGGAGGGGGGAGAGTGGGAGACCCAGTACTTC. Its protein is CASSLEGGEWETQYF. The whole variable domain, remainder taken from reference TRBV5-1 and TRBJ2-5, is KAGVTQTPRYLIKTRGQQVTLSCSPISGHRSVSWYQQTPGQGLQFLFEYFSETQRNKGNFPGRFSGRQFSNSRSEMNVSTLELGDSALYLCASSLEGGEWETQYFGPGTRLLVL.